The rows below give T cell receptor beta chains drawn from one sample of a study of cytomegalovirus exposure and HLA in healthy donors. TCRdb's table, derived via immunoSEQ multiplex PCR, lists solely in-frame clones and lacks some. Here the sample spans 180,000 or so clones, about three quarters being singletons. The source material was PBMCs. The receptors originated from a man between 18 and 29 years old in good health and CMV-seronegative. The CDR3 runs from the conserved cysteine through the conserved F or W. The order of the fields is J gene, D gene, V gene, clone size, CDR3 protein, CDR3 DNA. D genes are given only for firm matches. Not every row has a clone size; where given, it reads once, few, many or a size class.

TRBJ2-1,-,TRBV13,-,CASSLEARLDYNEQFF,TGTGCCAGCAGCTTAGAAGCTCGACTAGACTACAATGAGCAGTTCTTC
TRBJ2-3,TRBD2,TRBV11-1,-,CASSGSSLAGGVDTQYF,TGTGCCAGCAGCGGCAGCAGCTTAGCGGGAGGGGTTGATACGCAGTATTTT
TRBJ2-7,TRBD2,TRBV5-3,-,CARSLGLAGGPFSQYEQYF,TGTGCCAGAAGCTTGGGGCTAGCGGGGGGGCCGTTTTCGCAGTACGAGCAGTACTTC
TRBJ2-2,TRBD2,TRBV5-4,-,CASSLGWGGTGELFF,TGTGCCAGCAGCTTGGGGTGGGGGGGTACCGGGGAGCTGTTTTTT
TRBJ2-5,TRBD2,TRBV2,-,CASRVGRAEGTQYF,TGTGCCAGCAGGGTCGGGAGGGCCGAGGGGACCCAGTACTTC
TRBJ2-7,-,TRBV7-3,-,CASSLISGIERSYEQYF,TGTGCCAGCAGCTTAATTTCGGGTATAGAGCGTAGCTACGAGCAGTACTTC
TRBJ2-7,TRBD1,TRBV19,-,CASSTQGASSEQYF,TGTGCCAGTAGTACCCAGGGGGCGAGCTCGGAGCAGTACTTC
TRBJ2-7,TRBD1,TRBV27,-,CASKRTGASYEQYF,TGTGCCAGCAAACGGACAGGGGCCTCCTACGAGCAGTACTTC
TRBJ2-3,-,TRBV10-3,-,CAISITDTQYF,TGTGCCATCAGCATCACAGATACGCAGTATTTT
TRBJ1-1,-,TRBV7-2,few,CASSLRVLGSEAFF,TGTGCCAGCAGCTTACGGGTTCTCGGTTCTGAAGCTTTCTTT
TRBJ1-3,TRBD1,TRBV11-2,-,CASSLERDRGNTIYF,TGTGCCAGCAGCTTAGAAAGGGACAGGGGAAACACCATATATTTT
TRBJ2-7,-,TRBV4-1,-,CASSQDLIRSATPYEQYF,TGCGCCAGCAGCCAAGATCTGATTCGGTCCGCTACCCCCTACGAGCAGTACTTC
TRBJ2-6,TRBD1,TRBV19,few,CASSKGQGVGANVLTF,TGTGCCAGTAGCAAGGGACAGGGTGTTGGGGCCAACGTCCTGACTTTC
TRBJ1-1,-,TRBV7-8,-,CASSLGGGRTEAFF,TGTGCCAGCAGCTTAGGCGGGGGGCGGACTGAAGCTTTCTTT
TRBJ1-1,TRBD1,TRBV30,-,CAWSIRQGLEAFF,TGTGCCTGGAGTATTCGACAGGGCCTCGAAGCTTTCTTT
TRBJ2-5,-,TRBV2,-,CASSGQPGETQYF,TGTGCCAGTTCCGGACAGCCAGGGGAGACCCAGTACTTC
TRBJ2-7,-,TRBV12-2,few,CASRSGLVYCEQYF,TGTGCAAGTCGCTCGGGACTAGTTTATTGCGAGCAGTACTTC
TRBJ2-7,TRBD2,TRBV5-1,-,CASSLGTSGRASSYEQYF,TGCGCCAGCAGCTTGGGGACTAGCGGGAGGGCGAGCTCCTACGAGCAGTACTTC
TRBJ1-2,-,TRBV10-1,few,CASRQASQSPGGYTF,TGCGCCAGCAGGCAGGCCTCACAGTCCCCGGGGGGCTACACCTTC
TRBJ2-7,TRBD2,TRBV18,-,CASSPQGLAERYEQYF,TGTGCCAGCTCACCACAGGGACTAGCGGAACGGTACGAGCAGTACTTC
TRBJ2-7,TRBD2,TRBV14,-,CASSPSGLGYYEQYF,TGTGCCAGCAGCCCTTCGGGACTAGGCTACTACGAGCAGTACTTC
TRBJ1-5,-,TRBV5-5,-,CASSTLTGYQPQHF,TGTGCCAGCAGCACCCTCACAGGGTATCAGCCCCAGCATTTT
TRBJ2-1,TRBD2,TRBV13,-,CASSFGGRNEQFF,TGTGCCAGCAGCTTTGGCGGGAGAAATGAGCAGTTCTTC
TRBJ2-3,TRBD2,TRBV19,-,CASRALAGFDTQYF,TGTGCCAGTCGGGCCCTAGCGGGATTTGATACGCAGTATTTT
TRBJ2-3,TRBD1,TRBV5-1,-,CASSPQGQGSPDTQYF,TGCGCCAGCAGCCCCCAGGGACAGGGGAGCCCGGATACGCAGTATTTT
TRBJ1-1,-,TRBV5-1,-,CASSLGNTGYNTEAFF,TGCGCCAGCAGCTTGGGTAACACAGGGTATAACACTGAAGCTTTCTTT
TRBJ2-3,TRBD1,TRBV5-4,-,CASSPTARGSTDTQYF,TGTGCCAGCAGCCCGACAGCCAGGGGGAGCACAGATACGCAGTATTTT
TRBJ2-7,TRBD1,TRBV12-5,-,CASALTGGAYEQYF,TGTGCTAGTGCCCTGACAGGGGGGGCCTACGAGCAGTACTTC
TRBJ1-1,TRBD1,TRBV14,-,CASSQMYGQGGTEAFF,TGTGCCAGCAGCCAGATGTACGGACAGGGAGGGACTGAAGCTTTCTTT
TRBJ2-7,TRBD1,TRBV7-9,once,CASSERDRAHEQYF,TGTGCCAGCAGCGAACGCGACAGGGCCCACGAGCAGTACTTC
TRBJ1-1,-,TRBV6-1,-,CASSPSRGNTEAFF,TGTGCCAGCAGCCCTAGTAGAGGGAACACTGAAGCTTTCTTT
TRBJ2-7,TRBD1,TRBV4-2,-,CASSHSWDSSYEQYF,TGTGCCAGCAGCCATTCATGGGACAGCTCCTACGAGCAGTACTTC